This T cell receptor (beta chain) was captured in a study of blood T cell repertoires in COVID-19. Study-level information: Both acute and convalescent COVID-19 samples were obtained from the United States, Italy and Spain.

This CDR3 contains 13 residues. V lost 4 bases and J 0 bases, leaving 7 bases between the germline ends. This table comes from immunoSEQ multiplex PCR, and its TCRdb copy is limited to in-frame clones, with some not included. The sample has about 290,000 clones, around four fifths seen once. The receptor was isolated from a woman aged 50 to 65 with active or convalescent COVID-19. The chain couples TRBV12-3 or TRBV12-4 to TRBJ2-7, with D uncertain. Sequencing was done on a sample of peripheral blood. CDR3 bases: TGTGCCAGCAGTTCCGCGGTCTCCTACGAGCAGTACTTC. Protein product: CASSSAVSYEQYF.